This T cell receptor (beta chain) comes out of a study of identical twins. The germline V gene has CDR1 LGHNA and CDR2 YNFKEQ. The CDR3 sequence is 16 residues long. V gave up 0 bases and J gave up 5 bases; unmatched junction bases: 4. TCRdb processed the 5' RACE reads anew with MiXCR; each CDR3 protein has one entry. The table has around 690,000 distinct CDR3 sequences, 21% seen once. This sample was also put to use in a study of T cells expressing NK-cell markers.

The sequenced sample consisted of PBMCs. The receptor was derived from a woman between 18 and 29 years old in good health. The chain employs TRBV4-2 and TRBJ2-1; 10 positions agree with TRBD2. Written as DNA, the CDR3 is TGTGCCAGCAGCCAAGAGCCTAGCGGGAGCAACAATGAGCAGTTCTTC. Translated: CASSQEPSGSNNEQFF.